The next 10 T cell receptor beta chains were all read from a single sample in a study of CD8 T cells in ankylosing spondylitis. TCRdb called the 5' RACE reads again in MiXCR, with one record for every CDR3 protein. The repertoire holds just over 150,000 distinct CDR3 sequences, around 20% seen once, with about 8% in the top ten. The material sequenced was blood, either unsorted or a sorted T cell fraction (not recorded which). Receptor source: a male donor with ankylosing spondylitis or in good health (not recorded which).

The gene calls are TRBV20-1 and TRBJ2-1; no definite D call. The CDR3 runs to 13 residues. CDR1 is DFQATT, CDR2 SNEGSKA, per germline (reference sequence). Trimming pared 0 bases from V and 10 bases from J, leaving 13 bases between. CDR3 residues: CSARDTGFWEQFF. The CDR3 region has the DNA TGCAGTGCTAGAGATACCGGTTTTTGGGAGCAGTTCTTC.

The chain couples TRBV2 to TRBJ2-1; possibly TRBD1 for D (5 bases). Germline CDR1 is SNHLY and CDR2 is FYNNEI. The CDR3 is 14 residues long. Trimming cost V 4 bases and J 7 bases, with 14 bases left between them. CDR3 nucleotides: TGTGCCAGCAGTGCAGGGCTTGGTAAGAATGAGCAGTTCTTC. The encoded protein is CASSAGLGKNEQFF. Complete variable domain (other parts from reference TRBV2 and TRBJ2-1): EPEVTQTPSHQVTQMGQEVILRCVPISNHLYFYWYRQILGQKVEFLVSFYNNEISEKSEIFDDQFSVERPDGSNFTLKIRSTKLEDSAMYFCASSAGLGKNEQFFGPGTRLTVL.

Concerning this clonotype itself: A read error is possible here, since a much larger clone lies one base away. The chain couples TRBV5-1 to TRBJ1-1; D ambiguous. CDR1 and CDR2 (germline): SGHRS, YFSETQ. CDR3 length: 17 residues. The CDR3 here is CTSSLAGETIINTEAFF. The CDR3 bases are TGCACCAGCAGCTTGGCCGGTGAGACTATTATTAACACTGAAGCTTTCTTT. Full variable domain (outside the CDR3, taken from reference TRBV5-1 and TRBJ1-1): KAGVTQTPRYLIKTRGQQVTLSCSPISGHRSVSWYQQTPGQGLQFLFEYFSETQRNKGNFPGRFSGRQFSNSRSEMNVSTLELGDSALYLCTSSLAGETIINTEAFFGQGTRLTVV.

This clonotype was picked up many times. The chain employs TRBV21-1 and TRBJ2-7. TRBV21-1 is a pseudogene locus. The CDR3 is 13 amino acids. The CDR3: CASSLANLHEQYF. As DNA, the CDR3 is TGTGCCAGCAGCCTAGCGAACTTGCACGAGCAGTACTTC.

This clonotype was detected ten times or more. This chain connects TRBV5-6 to TRBJ2-1; D is ambiguous. There are 14 residues in the CDR3. Looked up from germline, CDR1 is SGHDT and CDR2 is YYEEEE. The V end lost 2 bases, the J end lost 12 bases, and 18 bases lay between the germline ends. CDR3 nucleotides: TGTGCCAGCAGCTTACTTGCAAACGGTGTCGGGCAGTTCTTC. Translating gives CASSLLANGVGQFF.

In its sample, this clonotype was seen many times. This rearrangement joins TRBV20-1 to TRBJ2-1; 11 bases agree with TRBD2. The length of the CDR3 is 17 residues. From germline, CDR1 is DFQATT and CDR2 SNEGSKA (reference sequence). J gave up 4 bases and V 3 bases, and 11 bases lay outside the gene matches. The DNA of the CDR3 is TGCAGTGCTAGTGGTCTAGCGGGAGGAGGTGTGTACAATGAGCAGTTCTTC. Its protein is CSASGLAGGGVYNEQFF.

This clonotype appeared a few times. The chain couples TRBV30 to TRBJ2-7; 7 bases map to TRBD2. The length of the CDR3 is 12 residues. J was trimmed by 11 bases and V by 0 bases; bases with no gene match: 7. CDR1 is GTSNPN, CDR2 SVGIG, per germline (reference sequence). The CDR3 DNA follows: TGTGCCTGGAGTGTACTTGCGACTAGCAAGTACTTC. Translated: CAWSVLATSKYF.

The rearrangement joins TRBV5-1 to TRBJ2-1, with D unresolved. This CDR3 region has 16 residues. The germline gives CDR1 SGHRS, CDR2 YFSETQ. Trimming cost V 5 bases and J 7 bases, with 22 bases left between them. In DNA, the CDR3 is TGCGCCAGCAGTCCCCTCCCAGAACCCCTACAAAATGAGCAGTTCTTC. Residues: CASSPLPEPLQNEQFF.

This clonotype was observed at least ten times. The rearrangement links TRBV7-6 to TRBJ2-3; TRBD2 agrees at 11 bases. This CDR3 region has 16 residues. V trimming: 4 bases; J trimming: 6 bases; junction bases outside the gene matches: 9. Germline V lookup: CDR1 SGHVS, CDR2 FNYEAQ. CDR3 residues: CASSSGLAAWGDTQYF. The CDR3 DNA is TGTGCCAGCAGCTCGGGACTAGCGGCATGGGGTGATACGCAGTATTTT. Looking up the rest from reference TRBV7-6 and TRBJ2-3 gives the full variable domain: GAGVSQSPRYKVTKRGQDVALRCDPISGHVSLYWYRQALGQGPEFLTYFNYEAQQDKSGLPNDRFSAERPEGSISTLTIQRTEQRDSAMYRCASSSGLAAWGDTQYFGPGTRLTVL.

V usage is TRBV30 and J usage is TRBJ2-1, with 14 bases that match TRBD2. CDR3 length equals 14 residues. Germline CDR1 reads GTSNPN; CDR2 reads SVGIG (reference sequence). J gave up 12 bases and V 4 bases, and 8 bases lay outside the gene matches. CDR3 in amino acids: CAWTRLAGGPGQFF. CDR3 DNA sequence: TGTGCCTGGACACGACTAGCGGGAGGGCCAGGGCAGTTCTTC.